This T cell receptor beta chain was retrieved from a study of cytomegalovirus exposure and HLA in healthy donors. In this sample, this clone turned up once. Its specificity is not known. Measured with immunoSEQ multiplex PCR; TCRdb has only the in-frame clones, and not every one. Of 300,000 to 450,000 clones listed, just over 85% are singletons. Findings and limits, study-wide: Rare TCR sequences dominated, though some public TCRs recurred in many donors. In the roughly 110 validation repertoires, under 95% of cluster scores exceeded 0, per a later analysis.

Sequenced input: PBMCs. The TCR comes from a woman under 30 in good health and CMV-seronegative.

The chain's CDR3 is CASSLPDTGELFF. The DNA for the CDR3 is TGCGCCAGCAGCTTGCCCGACACCGGGGAGCTGTTTTTT. This chain uses TRBV5-1 with TRBJ2-2; D gene ambiguous. This CDR3 contains 13 residues. Germline V CDR1 and CDR2: SGHRS, YFSETQ. V lost 1 base, J lost 3 bases, and 4 bases lay in between.